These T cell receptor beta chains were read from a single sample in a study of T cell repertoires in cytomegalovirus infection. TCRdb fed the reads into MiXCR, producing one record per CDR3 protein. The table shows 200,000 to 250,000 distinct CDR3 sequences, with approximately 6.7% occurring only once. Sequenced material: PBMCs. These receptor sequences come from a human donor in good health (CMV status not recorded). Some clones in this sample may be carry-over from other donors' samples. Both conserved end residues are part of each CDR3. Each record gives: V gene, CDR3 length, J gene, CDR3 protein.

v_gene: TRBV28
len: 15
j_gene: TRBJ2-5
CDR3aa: CASSSPGEASETQYF

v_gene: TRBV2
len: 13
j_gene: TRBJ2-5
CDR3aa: CASSVLGAETQYF

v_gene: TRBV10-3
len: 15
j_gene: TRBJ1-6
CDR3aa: CAISESPGSNSPLHF

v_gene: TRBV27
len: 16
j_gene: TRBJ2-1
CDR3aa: CASSFPGALSYNEQFF

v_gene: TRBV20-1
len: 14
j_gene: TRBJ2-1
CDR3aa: CSARNRTKYNEQFF

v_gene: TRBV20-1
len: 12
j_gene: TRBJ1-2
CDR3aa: CSAGTGNYGYTF

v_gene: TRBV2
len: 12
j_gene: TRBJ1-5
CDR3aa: CASRETGQPQHF

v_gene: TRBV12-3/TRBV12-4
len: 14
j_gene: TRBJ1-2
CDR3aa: CASSPSPRAGGYTF

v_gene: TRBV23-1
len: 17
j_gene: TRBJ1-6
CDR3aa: CASSHSALTGMNSPLHF

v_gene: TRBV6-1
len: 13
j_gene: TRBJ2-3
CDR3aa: CASSRAHTDTQYF